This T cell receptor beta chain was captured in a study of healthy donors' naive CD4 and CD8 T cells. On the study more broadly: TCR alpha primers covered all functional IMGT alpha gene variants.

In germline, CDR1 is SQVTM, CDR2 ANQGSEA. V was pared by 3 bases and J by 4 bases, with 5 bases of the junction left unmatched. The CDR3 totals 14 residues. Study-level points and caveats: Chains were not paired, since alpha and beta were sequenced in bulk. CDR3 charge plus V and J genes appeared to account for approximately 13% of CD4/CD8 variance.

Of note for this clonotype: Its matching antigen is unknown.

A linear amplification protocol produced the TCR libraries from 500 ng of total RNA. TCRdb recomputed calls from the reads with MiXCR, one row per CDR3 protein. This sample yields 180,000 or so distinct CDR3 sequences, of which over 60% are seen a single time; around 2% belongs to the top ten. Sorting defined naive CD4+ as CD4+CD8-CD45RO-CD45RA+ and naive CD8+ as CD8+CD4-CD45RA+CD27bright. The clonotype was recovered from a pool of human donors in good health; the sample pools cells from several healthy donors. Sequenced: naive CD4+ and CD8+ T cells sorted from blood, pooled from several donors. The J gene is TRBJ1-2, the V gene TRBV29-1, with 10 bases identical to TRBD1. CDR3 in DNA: TGCAGCGTTGAGGGCAGACAGGGGGCCTATGGCTACACCTTC. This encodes CSVEGRQGAYGYTF.